This T cell receptor beta chain emerged from a study of blood T cells in healthy people across ages. Study-wide results and caveats: Investigators viewed diversity estimates from one million T cells as underestimates, the study reported.

Together with a sample-barcoded 5' primer, a J-beta primer mix was included in a second PCR lasting about 7 to 12 cycles. A single record per CDR3 protein comes from TCRdb applying MiXCR to the 5' RACE reads. Altogether about 780,000 distinct CDR3 sequences are present, roughly 24% being singletons, with the ten largest covering 2.5% to 3.5%. As to this clonotype: Its cognate antigen is unknown.

There are 16 residues in the CDR3. The germline V and J ends were trimmed by 6 bases and 10 bases, with 27 bases remaining between them. The sample was also linked to a second study, of T cells of mothers and their children. That source adds: The donors comprised six children and their three healthy Caucasian mothers. Over 9.5 million reads per mother and 2.5 million to 3 million per child were obtained.

This sequence was found in a boy younger than 18 in good health. V is TRBV12-3 or TRBV12-4 and J is TRBJ1-1; D unclear. What was sequenced was blood. This CDR3 reads CASRTTGPISRIPAFF. The CDR3 DNA follows: TGTGCCAGCAGAACGACTGGGCCAATCTCCCGAATACCAGCTTTCTTT.